Presented here are 31 T cell receptor beta chains from one specimen sequenced in a study of identifying expanded T cells in peripheral blood. Method: immunoSEQ multiplex PCR; TCRdb's copy keeps in-frame clones and lacks some. In the table there are around 100,000 clones, around 88% of which are singletons. Specimen: blood. These receptors came from a person aged 18-70 years in good health.

The CDR3 sequence is CATSRGGGGGAQYF. The DNA for the CDR3 is TGTGCCACCAGCAGGGGAGGGGGGGGCGGAGCGCAGTACTTC. This chain connects TRBV15 to TRBJ2-5; D might be TRBD2 (7 bases). This CDR3 region has 14 residues. Trimming removed 3 bases at V and 11 bases at J, with 19 bases between. Germline CDR1 reads LNHNV; CDR2 reads YYDKDF (reference sequence).

J is TRBJ2-7 and V is TRBV11-2; D unresolved. The CDR3 spans 10 residues. The V end lost 8 bases, the J end lost 1 base, and 3 bases lay between the germline ends. CDR1 is SGHAT and CDR2 is FQNNGV in the germline V gene. The CDR3 DNA is TGTGCCAGCGGATCCTACGAGCAGTACTTC. Translated: CASGSYEQYF. The whole variable domain, remainder taken from reference TRBV11-2 and TRBJ2-7, is EAGVAQSPRYKIIEKRQSVAFWCNPISGHATLYWYQQILGQGPKLLIQFQNNGVVDDSQLPKDRFSAERLKGVDSTLKIQPAKLEDSAVYLCASGSYEQYFGPGTRLTVT.

V is TRBV18 and J is TRBJ2-3; D unclear. The CDR3 contains 16 residues. Germline CDR1 is KGHSH and CDR2 is LQKENI. Trimming removed 0 bases from V and 6 bases from J, with 16 bases in between. The CDR3 DNA sequence: TGTGCCAGCTCACCACCAGGCGTAGCTGAAAGGGATACGCAGTATTTT. This codes for CASSPPGVAERDTQYF. Complete variable domain (other parts from reference TRBV18 and TRBJ2-3): NAGVMQNPRHLVRRRGQEARLRCSPMKGHSHVYWYRQLPEEGLKFMVYLQKENIIDESGMPKERFSAEFPKEGPSILRIQQVVRGDSAAYFCASSPPGVAERDTQYFGPGTRLTVL.

The rearrangement links TRBV7-2 to TRBJ1-2, with D possibly matching TRBD1 (5 bases). V was clipped by 0 bases and J by 4 bases, with 15 bases between them. Germline assignment: CDR1 SGHTA and CDR2 FQGNSA. This CDR3 spans 16 amino acids. The CDR3 here is CASSLARAGRAYGYTF. The DNA of the CDR3 is TGTGCCAGCAGCTTAGCGCGGGCAGGGAGGGCCTATGGCTACACCTTC.

The chain combines TRBV12-5 with TRBJ2-2; a weak D match, TRBD1 (6 bases). Germline V gives CDR1 LGHNT, CDR2 FRNRAP. The CDR3 sequence is 16 residues long. The ends were cut back, 0 bases at V and 0 bases at J, with 8 bases in the middle. The CDR3 region has the DNA TGTGCTAGTGGTTTGGTACGGGACACGAACACCGGGGAGCTGTTTTTT. Translated: CASGLVRDTNTGELFF.

This chain connects TRBV4-3 to TRBJ2-5; the D call may be TRBD1 or TRBD2 (6 bases each). Germline V gives CDR1 LGHNA, CDR2 YSLEER. Trimming shortened V by 1 base and J by 4 bases, and 16 bases separated the two germline ends. The CDR3 totals 16 residues. The CDR3 DNA sequence: TGCGCCAGCAGCCAAGGAGGCAGGGGAGGTGTAGAGACCCAGTACTTC. It translates to CASSQGGRGGVETQYF.

J is TRBJ2-1 and V is TRBV10-2, with TRBD2 matching over 10 bases. Trimming cost V 7 bases and J 6 bases; bases outside gene matches: 6. The germline gives CDR1 WSHSY, CDR2 SAAADI. The CDR3 runs 14 residues. CDR3 sequence (DNA): TGCGCCAGCACCCTAGCGGGGGCCGGCAATGAGCAGTTCTTC. Encoded protein: CASTLAGAGNEQFF.

This clone appeared a single time. The rearrangement joins TRBV7-2 to TRBJ1-2, with 10 nucleotides matching TRBD1. With 8 bases clipped from V and 8 bases from J, the junction kept 11 bases outside the gene matches. The length of the CDR3 is 14 residues. Germline V gene sequence: CDR1 SGHTA, CDR2 FQGNSA. The CDR3 bases are TGTGCCAGCGGGGACAGGGGCCCTCTATTAGGCTACACCTTC. It encodes CASGDRGPLLGYTF.

This clone has a single count. The chain couples TRBV19 to TRBJ1-5, with D unresolved. The CDR3 runs to 18 residues. CDR1 LNHDA and CDR2 SQIVND come from the germline V gene (reference sequence). The V gene lost 3 bases and the J gene lost 1 base, with 19 bases spanning the gap. The CDR3 DNA sequence: TGTGCCAGTAGTATGGGTCGGTATCATGGGGTAAGCAATCAGCCCCAGCATTTT. As protein: CASSMGRYHGVSNQPQHF.

This chain links TRBV25-1 with TRBJ2-6; D gene ambiguous. Trimming cost V 1 base and J 3 bases, with 10 bases left between them. The CDR3 covers 16 residues. Germline loops: CDR1 MGHDK, CDR2 SYGVNS. The chain's CDR3 is CASSEWPGGGANVLTF. The CDR3 DNA is TGTGCCAGCAGTGAATGGCCAGGCGGTGGGGCCAACGTCCTGACTTTC. Together with reference TRBV25-1 and TRBJ2-6, the CDR3 gives the full variable domain: EADIYQTPRYLVIGTGKKITLECSQTMGHDKMYWYQQDPGMELHLIHYSYGVNSTEKGDLSSESTVSRIRTEHFPLTLESARPSHTSQYLCASSEWPGGGANVLTFGAGSRLTVL.

This clone was observed a few times. The chain combines TRBV11-2 with TRBJ1-4, with D possibly being TRBD1 (5 bases). V gave up 2 bases and J gave up 8 bases, with 12 bases separating them. The CDR3 has 14 residues. Germline V CDR1 and CDR2: SGHAT, FQNNGV. DNA of the CDR3: TGTGCCAGCAGCTTACAGGGTAGCTGGGAAAAACTGTTTTTT. Amino acids: CASSLQGSWEKLFF.

The J gene is TRBJ2-3, the V gene TRBV30; D unclear. The CDR3 is 12 residues long. CDR1 and CDR2 (germline): GTSNPN, SVGIG (reference sequence). Trimming took 0 bases from V and 5 from J, leaving 6 bases between them. In nucleotides, the CDR3 is TGTGCCTGGAGTGTAGGTCAAGATACGCAGTATTTT. It translates to CAWSVGQDTQYF.

This clone has just one count. This chain uses TRBV4-2 with TRBJ2-7, with a weak D call TRBD1 (5 bases). The V end lost 0 bases, the J end lost 4 bases, and 16 bases lay between the germline ends. This CDR3 is built from 16 residues. Germline-derived CDR1 and CDR2 are LGHNA and YNFKEQ. The CDR3 is CASSQESGRALYEQYF. The DNA of the CDR3 is TGTGCCAGCAGCCAAGAGTCGGGCAGGGCTTTATACGAGCAGTACTTC.

This chain links TRBV7-8 with TRBJ2-3; maybe TRBD1 (5 bases). Germline-derived CDR1 and CDR2 are SGHVS and FQNEAQ. The CDR3 has 17 residues. Trimming removed 3 bases at V and 5 bases at J, with 21 bases between. The CDR3: CASSFTRAQVDGDTQYF. Written as DNA, the CDR3 is TGTGCCAGCAGCTTTACCCGGGCACAGGTTGACGGAGATACGCAGTATTTT.

The CDR3 loop reads CASSGTLTEAFF. As DNA, the CDR3 is TGTGCCAGCAGTGGAACTCTAACTGAAGCTTTCTTT. The V and J genes are TRBV6-5 and TRBJ1-1; D is unclear. The V and J ends lost 5 bases and 5 bases respectively, with 9 bases between them. Germline V lookup: CDR1 MNHEY, CDR2 SVGAGI. The CDR3 sequence is 12 residues long.

The CDR3 loop is CASSLDRGNGNYGYTF. The CDR3 DNA reads as TGCGCCAGCAGCTTGGATCGAGGGAATGGGAACTATGGCTACACCTTC. The rearrangement joins TRBV5-1 to TRBJ1-2, with unresolved D. Germline V lookup: CDR1 SGHRS, CDR2 YFSETQ. The V end was cut by 0 bases, the J end by 2 bases, with 14 bases between. CDR3 length equals 16 residues. The variable domain in full, completed from reference TRBV5-1 and TRBJ1-2, reads KAGVTQTPRYLIKTRGQQVTLSCSPISGHRSVSWYQQTPGQGLQFLFEYFSETQRNKGNFPGRFSGRQFSNSRSEMNVSTLELGDSALYLCASSLDRGNGNYGYTFGSGTRLTVV.

This rearrangement joins TRBV7-6 to TRBJ1-6; a weak D match, TRBD1 (6 bases). The germline gives CDR1 SGHVS, CDR2 FNYEAQ. Trimming cost V 5 bases and J 8 bases, with 16 bases left between them. The CDR3 spans 15 residues. The CDR3 region has the DNA TGTGCCAGCAGCCTATCAGGGGAGACCTATTCACCCCTCCACTTT. This codes for CASSLSGETYSPLHF.

J is TRBJ1-6 and V is TRBV27; no reliable D call. The germline V gene encodes CDR1 MNHEY and CDR2 SMNVEV (reference sequence). Trimming took 3 bases from V and 7 from J, leaving 13 bases between them. The CDR3 runs 15 residues. CDR3 nucleotides: TGTGCCAGCAGTTTCCGGGCCCTGGGAAATTCACCCCTCCACTTT. Encoded protein: CASSFRALGNSPLHF.

This sequence joins TRBV18 and TRBJ2-1; the D gene is possibly TRBD2 (6 bases). Trimming took off 3 bases at V and 2 bases at J, with 14 bases between the two ends. From germline, CDR1 is KGHSH and CDR2 LQKENI. The CDR3 length is 16 residues. The CDR3 protein is CASSPDGTQAYNEQFF. The CDR3 DNA sequence: TGTGCCAGCTCACCGGACGGGACTCAAGCCTACAATGAGCAGTTCTTC.

In nucleotides, the CDR3 is TGTGCCAGCATCACGGGGGGTAACACCGGGGAGCTGTTTTTT. As protein: CASITGGNTGELFF. This chain connects TRBV7-2 to TRBJ2-2; 7 nucleotides match TRBD2. CDR3 length equals 14 residues. V lost 7 bases to trimming and J lost 2 bases; unmatched junction nucleotides: 4. CDR1 SGHTA and CDR2 FQGNSA come from the germline V gene.

The CDR3 protein is CASTIGGTEAFF. CDR3 DNA sequence: TGTGCCTCTACCATAGGGGGTACTGAAGCTTTCTTT. V usage is TRBV30 and J usage is TRBJ1-1; perhaps TRBD1 as D (6 bases). The CDR3 is made up of 12 amino acids. Germline V CDR1 and CDR2: GTSNPN, SVGIG (reference sequence). Trimming took off 7 bases at V and 5 bases at J, with 14 bases between the two ends.

This clone was seen a handful of times. This chain joins TRBV15 and TRBJ1-4, with a tentative D call TRBD1 (6 bases). This CDR3 comprises 16 residues. Between the trimmed V and J ends, which lost 5 bases and 3 bases, there was a span of 16 bases. The germline gives CDR1 LNHNV, CDR2 YYDKDF (reference sequence). CDR3 loop: CATSPNTGRSNEKLFF. The CDR3 DNA reads as TGTGCCACCAGCCCGAACACAGGGCGATCTAATGAAAAACTGTTTTTT.

The V and J genes are TRBV11-2 and TRBJ2-5, with 8 positions matching TRBD1. The CDR3 length is 14 residues. Germline-derived CDR1 and CDR2 are SGHAT and FQNNGV. V shed 5 bases and J 2 bases; nucleotides not matched to a gene: 4. CDR3 residues: CASSPRDRQETQYF. The CDR3, as DNA: TGTGCCAGCAGCCCGAGGGACAGGCAAGAGACCCAGTACTTC.

The chain uses TRBV4-1 and TRBJ1-5; D uncertain. V lost 0 bases, J lost 3 bases, and 6 bases lay in between. The CDR3 totals 14 residues. CDR1 is MGHRA, CDR2 YSYEKL, per germline. The CDR3 region has the DNA TGCGCCAGCAGCCAAGAAGGGTTCAATCAGCCCCAGCATTTT. It encodes CASSQEGFNQPQHF.

This chain joins TRBV7-2 and TRBJ2-4; 8 bases align to TRBD1. From germline, CDR1 is SGHTA and CDR2 FQGNSA. The trim removed 3 bases at V and 5 bases at J, leaving 0 bases unmatched. The CDR3 runs to 13 residues. CDR3 residues: CASSLDRENIQYF. DNA of the CDR3: TGTGCCAGCAGCTTGGACAGGGAAAACATTCAGTACTTC.

This clone occurred once. This sequence joins TRBV5-6 and TRBJ2-4; TRBD2 might be the D (5 bases). This CDR3 has 14 residues. Germline V gives CDR1 SGHDT, CDR2 YYEEEE. With 4 bases removed from V and 1 base from J, the gap between germline ends came to 9 bases. The CDR3 spells CASSAGLAKNIQYF. The CDR3 DNA reads as TGTGCCAGCAGCGCGGGCCTTGCCAAAAACATTCAGTACTTC.

The genes are TRBV29-1 and TRBJ2-3; 10 nucleotides line up with TRBD2. The germline gives CDR1 SQVTM, CDR2 ANQGSEA. The trim removed 6 bases at V and 2 bases at J, leaving 5 bases unmatched. This CDR3 is built from 14 residues. Here the CDR3 DNA reads TGCAGCGTCCCTAGCGGGGGCACCACAGATACGCAGTATTTT. The encoded protein is CSVPSGGTTDTQYF.

The genes are TRBV6-5 and TRBJ1-1; perhaps TRBD1 as D (5 bases). Germline loops: CDR1 MNHEY, CDR2 SVGAGI. The CDR3 totals 13 residues. V lost 1 base and J lost 4, with 7 bases in between. The CDR3 nucleotides read TGTGCCAGCAGTTACTGGGGGAGCACTGAAGCTTTCTTT. Amino acids: CASSYWGSTEAFF.

The V and J genes are TRBV27 and TRBJ1-2; D is possibly TRBD1 (6 bases). The ends were cut back, 2 bases at V and 5 bases at J, with 12 bases in the middle. CDR3 size: 14 residues. Germline V gene sequence: CDR1 MNHEY, CDR2 SMNVEV (reference sequence). The CDR3 region has the DNA TGTGCCAGCAGTTTAACCCGGGGGCAATATGGCTACACCTTC. It specifies CASSLTRGQYGYTF.

This chain joins TRBV2 and TRBJ2-1; 10 bases align to TRBD1. V shed 7 bases and J 6 bases; nucleotides not matched to a gene: 9. The CDR3 is made up of 15 amino acids. CDR1 is SNHLY and CDR2 is FYNNEI in the germline V gene. The CDR3 DNA follows: TGTGCCAGCAACCGAGGGACAGGGGCGCTCAATGAGCAGTTCTTC. Amino acids: CASNRGTGALNEQFF.

This CDR3 is CATTGRVVGYTF. The CDR3 DNA reads TGTGCCACCACAGGAAGGGTAGTCGGCTACACCTTC. V and J are TRBV6-5 and TRBJ1-2, with D possibly being TRBD1 (5 bases). Germline CDR1 is MNHEY and CDR2 is SVGAGI. This CDR3 spans 12 amino acids. V gave up 10 bases and J gave up 8 bases, with 17 bases separating them.